This entry is about one TCR beta chain. Method: immunoSEQ multiplex PCR; TCRdb's copy keeps in-frame clones and lacks some. The repertoire consists of about 100,000 clones, with around 95% occurring once and the leading ten covering approximately 0.22%. Trimming cost V 0 bases and J 4 bases, with 11 bases left between them. The CDR3 sequence is 15 residues long. Germline values: CDR1 MNHNY, CDR2 SVGAGI (reference sequence). These data originate in a study of technical replicates of blood from a few donors. The chain joins TRBV6-6 to TRBJ2-3, with D possibly matching TRBD2 (6 bases). This clonotype originated in a human donor in good health. Source material: T cells isolated from PBMCs. The DNA of the CDR3 is TGTGCCAGCAGTTACTCTTCCGGGAGCGCAGATACGCAGTATTTT. This translates into CASSYSSGSADTQYF.